These T cell receptor beta chains were read from a single sample in a study of graft-versus-host responses after intestinal transplantation. Only in-frame clones appear in the TCRdb table, and some are missing; sequencing was by immunoSEQ multiplex PCR. The sample lists more than 9,500 clones; about 89% were seen once. Material: PBMCs, obtained 105 days after intestinal transplantation. Receptor source: a human patient who received an intestinal transplant, so some T cells may come from the graft donor. CDR3s include the opening cysteine and the closing phenylalanine or tryptophan. The order of the fields is D gene, clone size, J gene, V gene, CDR3 DNA, CDR3 protein. D genes are given only for firm matches. Size is omitted from some rows. Given values are once, few, many or a class for expanded clones.

TRBD2 NA TRBJ2-7 TRBV7-9 TGTGCCAGCAGCAGTAGCGGGAGCTCCTACGAGCAGTACTTC CASSSSGSSYEQYF
TRBD2 few TRBJ2-7 TRBV9 TGTGCCAGCAGCGCCCGAGTGACCGGGACTAGTCCCTACGAGCAGTACTTC CASSARVTGTSPYEQYF
NA NA TRBJ2-6 TRBV21-1 TGTGCCAGCAGCAAGCCATATGATCCCTCTGGGGCCAACGTCCTGACTTTC CASSKPYDPSGANVLTF
TRBD1 NA TRBJ1-2 TRBV5-1 TGCGCCAGCAGCTTGTATCCTCAGGGGGCGTCGGGTGGCTACACCTTC CASSLYPQGASGGYTF
NA once TRBJ1-2 TRBV11-3 TGTGCCAGCAGCCAAAAACTGCGTAGGGCCGACTATGGCTACACCTTC CASSQKLRRADYGYTF
NA once TRBJ2-5 TRBV12-5 TGTGCTAGTGGTTTGAAGGGGCTAGTCCGTCAAGAGACCCAGTACTTC CASGLKGLVRQETQYF
NA NA TRBJ2-7 TRBV7-6 TGTGCCAGCAGCGTCGACAGTTCACAGCAGTACTTC CASSVDSSQQYF
TRBD2 NA TRBJ2-5 TRBV11-2 TGTGCCAGCAGCACGTGGACTAGCGGGGCACAAGAGACCCAGTACTTC CASSTWTSGAQETQYF
TRBD2 NA TRBJ2-1 TRBV9 TGTGCCAGCAGCGCTTCGGGGGGGCCCCTCGGTGAGCAGTTCTTC CASSASGGPLGEQFF
TRBD1 NA TRBJ1-5 TRBV18 TGTGCCAGCTCCCCTCGGGACAGAAGCGATCAGCCCCAGCATTTT CASSPRDRSDQPQHF
NA NA TRBJ2-5 TRBV25-1 TGTGCCAGCAGTGAAGAGACCCAGTACTTC CASSEETQYF
NA NA TRBJ2-2 TRBV21-1 TGTGCCAGCAGCAACACCGGGGAGCTGTTTTTT CASSNTGELFF